What follows describes a single TCR beta chain. This sample is drawn from a study of blood T cell repertoires in COVID-19. With V trimmed by 5 bases and J by 0 bases, 8 bases remained unmatched. Germline CDR1 SGHVS, CDR2 FQNEAQ. The CDR3 contains 16 residues. The assay was immunoSEQ multiplex PCR, and TCRdb's table has in-frame clones only and misses some. The sample holds 150,000 to 200,000 clones, roughly four fifths seen once. The material sequenced was peripheral blood. This clonotype was sampled from a man aged 55 to 70 with active or convalescent COVID-19. This chain connects TRBV7-8 to TRBJ2-7, with 9 bases that match TRBD1. The CDR3 here is CASSLRGTGTSYEQYF. The CDR3 nucleotides are TGTGCCAGCAGCCTCCGGGGGACAGGGACCTCCTACGAGCAGTACTTC.